The 6 T cell receptor beta chains given below trace back to one sample, sequenced in a study of blood T cells in healthy people across ages. A second PCR of roughly 7 to 11 cycles used a sample-barcoded 5' primer and a J-beta primer mix. TCRdb ran MiXCR on the 5' RACE reads and lists one entry per CDR3 protein. The sample holds around 2 million distinct CDR3 sequences, roughly two fifths seen once. The sequenced sample was blood. These receptors were taken from a human donor in good health.

Remarks on this clonotype: The junction departs from the called germline gene at one end, perhaps through a read error. The chain employs TRBV2 and TRBJ2-2; 12 positions agree with TRBD1. This CDR3 region has 15 residues. Germline assignment: CDR1 SNHLY and CDR2 FYNNEI. Here the CDR3 DNA reads TGTGCCAGCCTCCCGGGACAGGGGGCCCTCGGGGAGCTGTGTTTT. This translates into CASLPGQGALGELCF.

This clonotype was found a few times. The J gene is TRBJ2-5, the V gene TRBV28; D is undetermined. The germline V gene encodes CDR1 MDHEN and CDR2 SYDVKM. The V and J ends lost 5 bases and 11 bases respectively, with 18 bases between them. This CDR3 is built from 13 residues. CDR3 amino acids: CASSGPGIELQYF. The CDR3 DNA follows: TGTGCCAGCAGTGGCCCCGGAATAGAGCTGCAGTACTTC. The full variable domain, with the rest looked up from reference TRBV28 and TRBJ2-5, is DVKVTQSSRYLVKRTGEKVFLECVQDMDHENMFWYRQDPGLGLRLIYFSYDVKMKEKGDIPEGYSVSREKKERFSLILESASTNQTSMYLCASSGPGIELQYFGPGTRLLVL.

The chain recombines TRBV12-3 or TRBV12-4 with TRBJ2-7; 10 bases agree with TRBD1. This CDR3 has 16 residues. J lost 6 bases, V lost 6 bases, and 14 bases had no gene match. CDR3 sequence (DNA): TGTGCCAGCAGCCCCGTTTCGACAGGGGGCGAAGGCGAGCAGTACTTC. This gives the protein CASSPVSTGGEGEQYF.

The rearrangement joins TRBV28 to TRBJ1-2, with a tentative D call TRBD1 (5 bases). From germline, CDR1 is MDHEN and CDR2 SYDVKM. The V end lost 5 bases, the J end lost 2 bases, and 18 bases lay between the germline ends. The CDR3 totals 16 residues. CDR3 DNA sequence: TGTGCCAGCAGTCCATCCCACGGGGACCCAAACTATGGCTACACCTTC. This translates into CASSPSHGDPNYGYTF.

The chain links TRBV7-2 to TRBJ2-6, with unresolved D. The CDR3 sequence is 15 residues long. The germline V and J ends were trimmed by 1 base and 10 bases, with 14 bases remaining between them. Germline V gene data show CDR1 as SGHTA and CDR2 as FQGNSA. The CDR3 spells CASSLVSAIENVLTF. In nucleotides, the CDR3 is TGTGCCAGCAGCTTAGTTTCCGCAATAGAAAACGTCCTGACTTTC. The whole variable domain, remainder taken from reference TRBV7-2 and TRBJ2-6, is GAGVSQSPSNKVTEKGKDVELRCDPISGHTALYWYRQSLGQGLEFLIYFQGNSAPDKSGLPSDRFSAERTGGSVSTLTIQRTQQEDSAVYLCASSLVSAIENVLTFGAGSRLTVL.

This clonotype was seen a few times. The chain recombines TRBV2 with TRBJ2-3, with 7 bases fitting TRBD1. Germline CDR1 reads SNHLY; CDR2 reads FYNNEI. The CDR3 runs to 15 residues. The V and J ends lost 3 bases and 1 base, in that order; junction bases with no gene match: 4. The CDR3 DNA reads as TGTGCCAGCAGTGAGGAACAGGGGCGCACAGATACGCAGTATTTT. Its translation is CASSEEQGRTDTQYF.